Many counts were recorded for the clone carrying this T cell receptor beta chain. CDR3 size: 13 residues. Between the trimmed V and J ends, which lost 5 bases and 5 bases, there was a span of 12 bases. CDR1 and CDR2 (germline): PRHDT, FYEKMQ (reference sequence). Multiplex PCR, run in two rounds, amplified TCR beta CDR3 from genomic DNA. First-round PCR amplification was performed with primers specific to each TRBV and TRBJ gene. Each CDR3 protein gets one entry after TCRdb re-called the multiplex PCR reads with MiXCR. The repertoire holds 51,000 or so distinct CDR3 sequences, with roughly 35% as singletons. The source of the sample is a study of prognosis after radiotherapy for stage I lung cancer.

Here the sequenced sample was PBMCs, taken before or after stereotactic body radiation therapy (not recorded which). This TCR was recovered from a donor aged 50 or older with non-small cell lung cancer. The V gene is TRBV13, the J gene TRBJ2-5; D may be TRBD2 (6 bases). Here the CDR3 DNA reads TGTGCCAGCAGCCCTTACAGCGGGGAGACCCAGTACTTC. It translates to CASSPYSGETQYF.